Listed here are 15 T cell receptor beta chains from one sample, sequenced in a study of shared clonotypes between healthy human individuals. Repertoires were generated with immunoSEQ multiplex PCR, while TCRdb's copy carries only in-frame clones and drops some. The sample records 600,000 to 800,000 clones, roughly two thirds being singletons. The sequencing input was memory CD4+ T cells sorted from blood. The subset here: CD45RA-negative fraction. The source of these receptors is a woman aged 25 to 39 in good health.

This chain's CDR3 is CASSQGGTGPHEQYF. In DNA, the CDR3 is TGCGCCAGCAGCCAAGGGGGGACAGGGCCCCACGAGCAGTACTTC. The chain links TRBV4-1 to TRBJ2-7; 9 nucleotides agree with TRBD1. With 1 base clipped from V and 5 bases from J, the junction kept 6 bases outside the gene matches. CDR1 and CDR2 (germline): MGHRA, YSYEKL. The CDR3 spans 15 residues.

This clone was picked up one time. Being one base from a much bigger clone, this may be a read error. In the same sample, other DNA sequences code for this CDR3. CDR3 nucleotides: TGCGCCAGCAGCATCGGGGACAGGGACACCGGGGAGCTGTTTTTT. It encodes CASSIGDRDTGELFF. The chain links TRBV5-1 to TRBJ2-2; 9 nucleotides line up with TRBD1. This CDR3 has 15 amino acids. Germline CDR1 and CDR2: SGHRS and YFSETQ. The J segment lost 3 bases and the V segment lost 4 bases, leaving 4 bases of the junction unmatched.

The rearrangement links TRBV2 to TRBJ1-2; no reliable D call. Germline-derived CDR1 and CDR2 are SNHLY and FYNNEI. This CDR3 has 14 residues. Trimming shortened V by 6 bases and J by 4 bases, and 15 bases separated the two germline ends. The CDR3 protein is CASRTRFLGYGYTF. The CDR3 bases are TGTGCCAGCAGAACCAGGTTCCTCGGCTATGGCTACACCTTC.

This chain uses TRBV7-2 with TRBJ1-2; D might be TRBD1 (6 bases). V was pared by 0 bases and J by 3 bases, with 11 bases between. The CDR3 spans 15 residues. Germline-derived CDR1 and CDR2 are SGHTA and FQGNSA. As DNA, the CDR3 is TGTGCCAGCAGCTTAGCGGCAGGGGCTCACTATGGCTACACCTTC. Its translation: CASSLAAGAHYGYTF. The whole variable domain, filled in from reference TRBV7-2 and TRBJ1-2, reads GAGVSQSPSNKVTEKGKDVELRCDPISGHTALYWYRQSLGQGLEFLIYFQGNSAPDKSGLPSDRFSAERTGGSVSTLTIQRTQQEDSAVYLCASSLAAGAHYGYTFGSGTRLTVV.

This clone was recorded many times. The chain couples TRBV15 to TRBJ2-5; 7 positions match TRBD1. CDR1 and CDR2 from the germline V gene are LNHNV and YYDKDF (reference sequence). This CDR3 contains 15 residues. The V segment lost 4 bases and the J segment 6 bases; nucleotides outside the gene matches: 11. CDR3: CATSTGPGGPKTQYF. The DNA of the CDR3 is TGTGCCACCAGCACAGGGCCAGGGGGACCGAAGACCCAGTACTTC.

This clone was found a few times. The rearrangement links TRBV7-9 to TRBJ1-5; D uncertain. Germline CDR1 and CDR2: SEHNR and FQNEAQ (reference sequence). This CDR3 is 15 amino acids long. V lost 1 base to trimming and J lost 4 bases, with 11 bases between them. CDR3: CASSLGLAENQPQHF. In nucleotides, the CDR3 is TGTGCCAGCAGCTTAGGGCTGGCCGAGAATCAGCCCCAGCATTTT.

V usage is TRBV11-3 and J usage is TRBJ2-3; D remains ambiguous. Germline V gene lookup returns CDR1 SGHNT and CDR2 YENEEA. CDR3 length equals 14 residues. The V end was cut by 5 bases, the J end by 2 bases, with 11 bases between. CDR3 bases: TGTGCCAGCAGCCCTCGACTGAACACAGATACGCAGTATTTT. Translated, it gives CASSPRLNTDTQYF.

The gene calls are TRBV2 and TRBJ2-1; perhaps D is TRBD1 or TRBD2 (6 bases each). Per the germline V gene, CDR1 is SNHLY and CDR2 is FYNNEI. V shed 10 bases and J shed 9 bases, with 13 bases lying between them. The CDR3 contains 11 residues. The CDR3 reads CATRGGVEQFF. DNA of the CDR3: TGTGCCACCAGGGGAGGAGTTGAGCAGTTCTTC. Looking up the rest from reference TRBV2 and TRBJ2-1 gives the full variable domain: EPEVTQTPSHQVTQMGQEVILRCVPISNHLYFYWYRQILGQKVEFLVSFYNNEISEKSEIFDDQFSVERPDGSNFTLKIRSTKLEDSAMYFCATRGGVEQFFGPGTRLTVL.

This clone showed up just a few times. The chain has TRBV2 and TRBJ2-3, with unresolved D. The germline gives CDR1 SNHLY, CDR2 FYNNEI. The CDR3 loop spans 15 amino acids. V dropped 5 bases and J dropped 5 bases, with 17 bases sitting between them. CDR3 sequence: CASSTPPGSGDTQYF. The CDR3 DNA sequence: TGTGCCAGCAGTACCCCTCCCGGGTCAGGAGATACGCAGTATTTT.

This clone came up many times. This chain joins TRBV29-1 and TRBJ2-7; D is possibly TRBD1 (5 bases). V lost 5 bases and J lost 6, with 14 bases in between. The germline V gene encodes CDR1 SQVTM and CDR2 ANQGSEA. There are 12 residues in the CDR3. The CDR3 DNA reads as TGCAGCGTTCCAACAGGTTTCGGCGAGCAGTACTTC. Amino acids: CSVPTGFGEQYF.

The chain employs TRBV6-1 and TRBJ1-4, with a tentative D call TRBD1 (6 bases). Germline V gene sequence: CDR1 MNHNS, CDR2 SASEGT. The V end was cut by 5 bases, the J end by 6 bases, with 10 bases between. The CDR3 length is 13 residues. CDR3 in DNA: TGTGCCAGCAGTCTGGGGGCGTATGAAAAACTGTTTTTT. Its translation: CASSLGAYEKLFF.

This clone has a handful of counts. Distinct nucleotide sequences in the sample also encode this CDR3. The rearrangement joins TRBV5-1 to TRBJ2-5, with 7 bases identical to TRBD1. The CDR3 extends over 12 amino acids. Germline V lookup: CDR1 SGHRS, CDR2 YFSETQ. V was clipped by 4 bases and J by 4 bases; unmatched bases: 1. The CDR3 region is CASSPGGETQYF. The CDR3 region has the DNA TGCGCCAGCAGCCCAGGGGGAGAGACCCAGTACTTC.

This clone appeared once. CDR3 sequence reads: CASSSPGLARVSTGEQFF. The CDR3 bases are TGTGCCAGCAGCTCCCCGGGACTAGCGAGAGTATCTACAGGTGAGCAGTTCTTC. The chain employs TRBV5-4 and TRBJ2-1, with 10 bases fitting TRBD2. The CDR3 runs to 18 residues. V shed 3 bases, J shed 9 bases, and the junction held 18 bases outside the gene matches. Germline lookup yields CDR1 SGHNT and CDR2 YYREEE (reference sequence).

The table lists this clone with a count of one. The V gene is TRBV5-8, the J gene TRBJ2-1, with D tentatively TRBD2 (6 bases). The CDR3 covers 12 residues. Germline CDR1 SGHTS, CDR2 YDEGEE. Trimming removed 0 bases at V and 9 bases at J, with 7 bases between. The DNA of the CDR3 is TGTGCCAGCAGCTTGGGGGGAGGTGAGCAGTTCTTC. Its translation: CASSLGGGEQFF. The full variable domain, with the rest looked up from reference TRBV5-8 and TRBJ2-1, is EAGVTQSPTHLIKTRGQQATLRCSPISGHTSVYWYQQALGLGLQFLLWYDEGEERNRGNFPPRFSGRQFPNYSSELNVNALELEDSALYLCASSLGGGEQFFGPGTRLTVL.

CDR3 protein: CASSPHSGRARQFF. The CDR3 region has the DNA TGTGCCAGTAGTCCCCATAGCGGGAGGGCTAGGCAGTTCTTC. This sequence joins TRBV19 and TRBJ2-1; TRBD2 matches 11 bases. In germline, CDR1 is LNHDA, CDR2 SQIVND (reference sequence). V shed 5 bases and J 12 bases; nucleotides not matched to a gene: 9. The CDR3 has 14 residues. The whole variable domain, remainder taken from reference TRBV19 and TRBJ2-1, is DGGITQSPKYLFRKEGQNVTLSCEQNLNHDAMYWYRQDPGQGLRLIYYSQIVNDFQKGDIAEGYSVSREKKESFPLTVTSAQKNPTAFYLCASSPHSGRARQFFGPGTRLTVL.